The T cell receptor (beta chain) under discussion was sequenced for a study of blood T cell repertoires in COVID-19. Study summary: From the United States, Italy and Spain came samples of acute and convalescent COVID-19. T cells, B-cell-depleted T cells, or PBMCs supplied cDNA or gDNA.

Study processing details: Reference gene primer amplification gave estimated nucleated cell counts. Only in-frame clones appear in the TCRdb table, and some are missing; sequencing was by immunoSEQ multiplex PCR. V and J calls and clone size follow that table, whereas D and trimming were derived from the DNA. Among about 25,000 clones listed, roughly nine tenths were seen once. The V gene's germline CDR1 is LNHDA and CDR2 SQIVND (reference sequence). The V gene end was trimmed by 2 bases and the J gene end by 4 bases; junction bases not matched to a gene: 10. The CDR3 loop spans 17 amino acids. The rearrangement joins TRBV19 to TRBJ1-2; 10 bases align to TRBD1. The receptor comes from a man between 65 and 79 years old with active COVID-19. Sequencing used peripheral blood. CDR3 sequence (DNA): TGTGCCAGTAGTATATCCGGGACAGGGGCCTCCGGCTATGGCTACACCTTC. This gives the protein CASSISGTGASGYGYTF. Together with reference TRBV19 and TRBJ1-2, the CDR3 gives the full variable domain: DGGITQSPKYLFRKEGQNVTLSCEQNLNHDAMYWYRQDPGQGLRLIYYSQIVNDFQKGDIAEGYSVSREKKESFPLTVTSAQKNPTAFYLCASSISGTGASGYGYTFGSGTRLTVV.